Below, 15 T cell receptor beta chains from the same sample are listed, as sequenced in a study of cytomegalovirus exposure and HLA in healthy donors (dated by TCRdb to 2016 to 2017). The library was prepared using the immunoSEQ multiplex PCR assay. The source is immuneACCESS, and TCRdb retained only in-frame sequences with V and J called. Part of the clones is not carried over; for the studies checked, unresolved V genes explain less than half of this, and the remainder is unexplained. The sample data list 99,000 or so clones, and around 86% of these were observed just once. Roughly 4.2% of the sample is taken by the ten largest. Sequenced material: PBMCs. These receptor sequences come from a woman under 30 in good health and CMV-seropositive.

The chain links TRBV25-1 to TRBJ2-3; D uncertain. From germline, CDR1 is MGHDK and CDR2 SYGVNS. V lost 8 bases to trimming and J lost 8 bases, with 14 bases between them. This CDR3 contains 12 residues. The chain's CDR3 is CASVSEVGTQYF. The CDR3, as DNA: TGTGCCAGCGTTTCTGAGGTTGGTACGCAGTATTTT.

The rearrangement uses TRBV7-9 and TRBJ2-1; 7 bases match TRBD1. Per the germline V gene, CDR1 is SEHNR and CDR2 is FQNEAQ (reference sequence). The V and J ends lost 3 bases and 7 bases, in that order; junction bases with no gene match: 6. This CDR3 has 14 amino acids. The CDR3 loop reads CASSFEQGLNEQFF. The DNA for the CDR3 is TGTGCCAGCAGCTTTGAACAGGGGTTAAATGAGCAGTTCTTC. Combining the CDR3 with reference TRBV7-9 and TRBJ2-1 gives the whole variable domain DTGVSQNPRHKITKRGQNVTFRCDPISEHNRLYWYRQTLGQGPEFLTYFQNEAQLEKSRLLSDRFSAERPKGSFSTLEIQRTEQGDSAMYLCASSFEQGLNEQFFGPGTRLTVL.

J is TRBJ1-4 and V is TRBV7-9; 7 nucleotides match TRBD1. V shed 5 bases, J shed 0 bases, and the junction held 9 bases outside the gene matches. Germline V gene lookup returns CDR1 SEHNR and CDR2 FQNEAQ (reference sequence). The CDR3 runs 17 residues. The CDR3 coding sequence is TGTGCCAGCAGCACAGGGGTCGCCGCAGCAACTAATGAAAAACTGTTTTTT. Its protein is CASSTGVAAATNEKLFF.

The CDR3 reads CARSPDPDRGGSPLHF. The CDR3 DNA follows: TGTGCCAGAAGCCCAGACCCGGACAGGGGAGGGTCACCCCTCCACTTT. V gene TRBV5-3 combines with J gene TRBJ1-6; 9 nucleotides line up with TRBD1. TRBV5-3 has ORF status, its function being uncertain. Trimming removed 4 bases from V and 10 bases from J; junction bases left unmatched: 12. The CDR3 length is 16 residues.

This clone was recorded a few times. Other DNA sequences of this sample code for an identical CDR3. The chain employs TRBV6-5 and TRBJ2-7; 7 bases map to TRBD1. Germline V gene sequence: CDR1 MNHEY, CDR2 SVGAGI. V shed 4 bases, J shed 1 base, and the junction held 4 bases outside the gene matches. This CDR3 is built from 14 residues. This CDR3 reads CASSSPTGSYEQYF. The DNA of the CDR3 is TGTGCCAGCAGTTCCCCGACAGGGTCCTACGAGCAGTACTTC.

Here the CDR3 DNA reads TGTGCCAGCTCACCACAAGGGGCGGCGGCCTACGAGCAGTACTTC. It yields the protein CASSPQGAAAYEQYF. The rearrangement links TRBV18 to TRBJ2-7, with a weak D call TRBD1 (5 bases). Germline V gene lookup returns CDR1 KGHSH and CDR2 LQKENI. V was cut by 1 base and J by 2 bases, with 12 bases left in between. The CDR3 is 15 residues long.

The chain recombines TRBV5-1 with TRBJ2-5; 9 positions agree with TRBD2. Germline values: CDR1 SGHRS, CDR2 YFSETQ. V trimming: 2 bases; J trimming: 4 bases; junction bases outside the gene matches: 3. There are 14 residues in the CDR3. This chain's CDR3 is CASSLGGGAETQYF. CDR3 bases: TGCGCCAGCAGCTTAGGCGGGGGGGCAGAGACCCAGTACTTC.

The rearrangement uses TRBV19 and TRBJ1-5, with unresolved D. Germline V gene lookup returns CDR1 LNHDA and CDR2 SQIVND (reference sequence). The CDR3 consists of 13 residues. Trimming removed 3 bases from V and 6 bases from J, with 9 bases in between. The CDR3 region is CASSIQVFQPQHF. Here the CDR3 DNA reads TGTGCCAGTAGTATCCAGGTTTTTCAGCCCCAGCATTTT.

The chain joins TRBV11-2 to TRBJ2-7, with D maybe TRBD2 (5 bases). The germline V gene encodes CDR1 SGHAT and CDR2 FQNNGV. This CDR3 is 15 amino acids long. V gave up 5 bases and J gave up 4 bases, with 18 bases separating them. CDR3 bases: TGTGCCAGCAGCCCAGTCGTAGGACGGACTTACGAGCAGTACTTC. Its protein product is CASSPVVGRTYEQYF. Full variable domain (rest looked up from reference TRBV11-2 and TRBJ2-7): EAGVAQSPRYKIIEKRQSVAFWCNPISGHATLYWYQQILGQGPKLLIQFQNNGVVDDSQLPKDRFSAERLKGVDSTLKIQPAKLEDSAVYLCASSPVVGRTYEQYFGPGTRLTVT.

The chain is built from TRBV19 and TRBJ1-5; 7 positions match TRBD1. Germline-derived CDR1 and CDR2 are LNHDA and SQIVND (reference sequence). Trimming took 7 bases from V and 6 from J; bases not matched to a gene: 12. The CDR3 is 15 amino acids. The CDR3 here is CASTVEGGYSQPQHF. The CDR3 DNA follows: TGTGCCAGTACCGTCGAAGGGGGCTATAGTCAGCCCCAGCATTTT.

The chain employs TRBV2 and TRBJ2-1; 9 bases match TRBD1. Germline CDR1 SNHLY, CDR2 FYNNEI. There are 14 residues in the CDR3. Germline trimming cut 4 bases from V and 5 bases from J; bases unmatched to any gene: 3. CDR3 loop: CASSGRTGDNEQFF. CDR3 coding DNA: TGTGCCAGCAGTGGAAGGACAGGGGACAATGAGCAGTTCTTC.

CDR3 DNA sequence: TGTGCCAGCAGTTTTGATCTGGGCCGGCCCGATACGCAGTATTTT. It encodes CASSFDLGRPDTQYF. The V gene is TRBV27, the J gene TRBJ2-3, with no clear D. Looked up from germline, CDR1 is MNHEY and CDR2 is SMNVEV (reference sequence). V was clipped by 3 bases and J by 6 bases, with 16 bases between them. CDR3 size: 15 residues.

The CDR3 nucleotides read TGTGCCAGCAGCTTGGCCGGCAGGGGGCGAGGCACTGAAGCTTTCTTT. Translation: CASSLAGRGRGTEAFF. The chain recombines TRBV5-6 with TRBJ1-1; 8 nucleotides line up with TRBD1. Germline-derived CDR1 and CDR2 are SGHDT and YYEEEE. This CDR3 is 16 amino acids long. J lost 4 bases, V lost 0 bases, and 8 bases had no gene match.

The CDR3 nucleotides read TGTGCCAGCCAGAGGGGGACTGAAGCTTTCTTT. Residues: CASQRGTEAFF. The chain joins TRBV6-5 to TRBJ1-1; D perhaps matches TRBD1 (6 bases). Trimming stripped 8 bases from V and 5 bases from J, with 9 bases between. This CDR3 contains 11 residues. The germline V gene encodes CDR1 MNHEY and CDR2 SVGAGI.

The chain recombines TRBV5-1 with TRBJ2-3, with a weak D call TRBD1 (5 bases). CDR3 size: 16 residues. CDR1 is SGHRS, CDR2 YFSETQ, per germline. With 2 bases removed from V and 3 bases from J, the gap between germline ends came to 16 bases. In DNA, the CDR3 is TGCGCCAGCAGCTTTGGAACAGGTCTTAGTACAGATACGCAGTATTTT. It specifies CASSFGTGLSTDTQYF.